These 18 T cell receptor beta chains share one sample of origin, sequenced in a study of T-cell memory formation after mild COVID-19. TCRdb redid the calling of the 5' RACE reads with MiXCR, one entry per CDR3 protein. Here the sample spans more than 300,000 distinct CDR3 sequences, roughly 13% being singletons. The sequenced sample consisted of PBMCs or a T cell subset sorted from them (not recorded which). The receptors derive from a man between 18 and 29 years old who had mild COVID-19 (a few samples of this study predate the infection). Cell type and time point are not known.

The chain uses TRBV25-1 and TRBJ1-2; tentative D call: TRBD1 (5 bases). CDR1 MGHDK and CDR2 SYGVNS come from the germline V gene. V lost 0 bases and J lost 7, with 15 bases in between. The length of the CDR3 is 15 residues. CDR3 nucleotide sequence: TGTGCCAGCAGTGAATACACCCCCAGTACAGGTGGCTACACCTTC. This sequence encodes CASSEYTPSTGGYTF.

This clonotype was observed at least ten times. The J gene is TRBJ2-3, the V gene TRBV5-1; 7 positions agree with TRBD1. Germline assignment: CDR1 SGHRS and CDR2 YFSETQ. The CDR3 totals 14 residues. J gave up 2 bases and V 3 bases, and 3 bases lay outside the gene matches. The CDR3 reads CASSSGTATDTQYF. As DNA, the CDR3 is TGCGCCAGCAGCTCAGGGACAGCCACAGATACGCAGTATTTT.

This clonotype came up a few times. This rearrangement joins TRBV4-1 to TRBJ1-1; D call uncertain. The CDR3 is 14 residues long. Germline V gene sequence: CDR1 MGHRA, CDR2 YSYEKL. V was trimmed by 1 base and J by 10 bases, leaving 16 bases between them. CDR3 protein: CASSQGITGGSAFF. For the CDR3, the DNA is TGCGCCAGCAGCCAAGGGATTACCGGAGGGTCAGCTTTCTTT.

The J gene is TRBJ2-7, the V gene TRBV27; the D gene is possibly TRBD2 (5 bases). From germline, CDR1 is MNHEY and CDR2 SMNVEV (reference sequence). The length of the CDR3 is 16 residues. V was pared by 3 bases and J by 4 bases, with 19 bases between. This chain's CDR3 is CASSLGEAPRTYEQYF. The CDR3 DNA reads TGTGCCAGCAGTTTGGGAGAAGCGCCCCGGACGTACGAGCAGTACTTC.

V usage is TRBV5-1 and J usage is TRBJ1-2, with D hard to call. Deletions cut 4 bases from V and 4 bases from J, with 14 bases between. The CDR3 consists of 14 residues. The V gene's germline CDR1 is SGHRS and CDR2 YFSETQ. The CDR3 sequence is CASSSGLFGYGYTF. The DNA of the CDR3 is TGCGCCAGCAGCAGCGGCTTGTTCGGCTATGGCTACACCTTC.

There are a few counts of this clonotype. The V call is TRBV5-1, the J call TRBJ1-2; D might be TRBD1 (5 bases). The germline V gene encodes CDR1 SGHRS and CDR2 YFSETQ. Trimming took off 0 bases at V and 7 bases at J, with 10 bases between the two ends. The CDR3 consists of 13 residues. CDR3 sequence reads: CASSLGQGIGYTF. The CDR3 DNA reads TGCGCCAGCAGCTTGGGGCAGGGAATTGGCTACACCTTC.

Only a few counts were recorded for this clonotype. This chain links TRBV5-4 with TRBJ2-6, with 10 nucleotides matching TRBD1. Trimming at V came to 4 bases and at J to 0 bases, leaving 7 bases not matched to a gene. This CDR3 comprises 18 residues. CDR1 and CDR2 from the germline V gene are SGHNT and YYREEE (reference sequence). The CDR3 spells CASSPRQGAHSGANVLTF. The CDR3 DNA reads as TGTGCCAGCAGCCCGAGACAGGGGGCCCACTCTGGGGCCAACGTCCTGACTTTC.

This clonotype was found a few times. The J gene is TRBJ2-7, the V gene TRBV6-2 or TRBV6-3; D may match TRBD1 or TRBD2 (5 bases each). The CDR3 has 15 residues. Germline lookup yields CDR1 MNHEY and CDR2 SVGEGT. The V and J ends lost 7 bases and 5 bases respectively, with 21 bases between them. The CDR3 protein is CASTDRIGLGDEQYF. The CDR3 DNA sequence: TGTGCCAGCACCGACCGTATAGGGTTGGGGGACGAGCAGTACTTC.

This chain joins TRBV2 and TRBJ2-1; D is uncertain. Germline assignment: CDR1 SNHLY and CDR2 FYNNEI. This CDR3 is built from 15 residues. The CDR3 coding sequence is TGTGCTATGATTGCCGGGTCTCTTAACAACAATGAGCAGTTCTTC. It yields the protein CAMIAGSLNNNEQFF. Filled out from reference TRBV2 and TRBJ2-1, the complete variable domain reads EPEVTQTPSHQVTQMGQEVILRCVPISNHLYFYWYRQILGQKVEFLVSFYNNEISEKSEIFDDQFSVERPDGSNFTLKIRSTKLEDSAMYFCAMIAGSLNNNEQFFGPGTRLTVL.

This chain connects TRBV20-1 to TRBJ1-5, with 7 bases aligning to TRBD1. This CDR3 contains 16 residues. After removal of 2 bases from V and 2 bases from J, the junction contained 9 bases not matched to a gene. The germline gives CDR1 DFQATT, CDR2 SNEGSKA (reference sequence). CDR3 sequence reads: CSARPLDRARNQPQHF. The DNA of the CDR3 is TGCAGTGCTAGACCCTTAGACAGGGCCCGCAATCAGCCCCAGCATTTT.

The chain joins TRBV18 to TRBJ1-4; 8 bases match TRBD1. J lost 7 bases, V lost 0 bases, and 4 bases had no gene match. The CDR3 runs 15 residues. Looked up from germline, CDR1 is KGHSH and CDR2 is LQKENI. DNA for the CDR3: TGTGCCAGCTCACCACCATCACAGGGGGGTGAAAAACTGTTTTTT. This translates into CASSPPSQGGEKLFF.

The chain is built from TRBV4-1 and TRBJ2-2, with 9 bases fitting TRBD1. CDR3 length equals 17 residues. Unmatched junction bases numbered 11, after V lost 3 bases and J lost 6 bases. Germline V gene data show CDR1 as MGHRA and CDR2 as YSYEKL. CDR3 protein: CASSQPTGGFIPGELFF. In DNA form, the CDR3 reads TGCGCCAGCAGCCAGCCCACAGGGGGCTTTATACCCGGGGAGCTGTTTTTT.

The chain combines TRBV7-7 with TRBJ1-1; D call uncertain. V gave up 4 bases and J gave up 0 bases, with 6 bases separating them. This CDR3 comprises 13 residues. The germline V gene encodes CDR1 SSHAT and CDR2 FNYEAQ (reference sequence). CDR3 DNA: TGTGCCAGCAGCTCTTCGCTGAACACTGAAGCTTTCTTT. Amino acids: CASSSSLNTEAFF.

This clonotype was observed a few times. This rearrangement joins TRBV6-1 to TRBJ2-3; TRBD1 might be the D (5 bases). This CDR3 is 14 amino acids long. The V end was cut by 1 base, the J end by 2 bases, with 7 bases between. Germline CDR1 is MNHNS and CDR2 is SASEGT. In DNA form, the CDR3 reads TGTGCCAGCAGTGAAGGGACACACACAGATACGCAGTATTTT. It codes for CASSEGTHTDTQYF.

This clonotype was recorded at least ten times. The chain carries TRBV29-1 and TRBJ2-1; 11 bases are a match to TRBD1. J gave up 3 bases and V 6 bases, and 1 base lay outside the gene matches. Germline V gene sequence: CDR1 SQVTM, CDR2 ANQGSEA. The CDR3 contains 13 residues. The CDR3 coding sequence is TGCAGCGTGGGACAGGGGGACTACAATGAGCAGTTCTTC. Residues: CSVGQGDYNEQFF.

The chain carries TRBV2 and TRBJ2-7, with 8 bases matching TRBD1. V lost 6 bases, J lost 3 bases, and 7 bases stayed unmatched. From germline, CDR1 is SNHLY and CDR2 FYNNEI. This CDR3 is 14 amino acids long. This CDR3 is CASRALTGGYEQYF. The CDR3 bases are TGTGCCAGCAGAGCCCTTACAGGGGGCTACGAGCAGTACTTC.

This clonotype occurred a few times. The CDR3 bases are TGCAGTGCTAGAGCCGACAATAGCAATCAGCCCCAGCATTTT. The encoded protein is CSARADNSNQPQHF. The J gene is TRBJ1-5, the V gene TRBV20-1; D unclear. Germline assignment: CDR1 DFQATT and CDR2 SNEGSKA (reference sequence). The CDR3 is 14 residues long. V was trimmed by 1 base and J by 0 bases, leaving 7 bases between them.

This rearrangement joins TRBV6-2 or TRBV6-3 to TRBJ2-5; TRBD2 might be the D (5 bases). Germline V gene lookup returns CDR1 MNHEY and CDR2 SVGEGT. The CDR3 has 13 amino acids. Trimming took 6 bases from V and 5 from J, leaving 13 bases between them. The CDR3 region is CASSSTSPETQYF. The CDR3 bases are TGTGCCAGCAGCTCTACTAGTCCGGAGACCCAGTACTTC.